Listed below are T cell receptor beta chains from one sample, sequenced in a study of T cells in Graves' hyperthyroidism and ophthalmopathy. TCRdb re-analysed the multiplex PCR reads in MiXCR, keeping a single row per CDR3 protein. The profile shows about 580,000 distinct CDR3 sequences, around 14% of them singletons. The sequenced sample was blood. The source is a woman younger than 45 with Graves' hyperthyroidism that later progressed to Graves' ophthalmopathy. The CDR3 runs from the conserved cysteine through the conserved F or W. Fields, in order: CDR3 DNA, CDR3 protein, J gene, clone size, D gene, V gene. The D gene is left open where the match is weak. The listing skips clone size in some rows; elsewhere it reads once, few, many or a size class.

TGTGCCAGCAGTACCCTCCCGGCCGTGAACACTGAAGCTTTCTTT | CASSTLPAVNTEAFF | TRBJ1-1 | many | . | TRBV6-2/TRBV6-3
TGTGCCAGCAGTCCGTCGACGGATGGCTACACCTTC | CASSPSTDGYTF | TRBJ1-2 | . | . | TRBV6-1
TGTGCCAGCAGCAGACCGGGACTAGCGGGGCACACCGAGCAGTACTTC | CASSRPGLAGHTEQYF | TRBJ2-7 | . | TRBD2 | TRBV6-1
TGCAGTGCTAGACTCGGGCAGGGTGAGGGTGGCTACACCTTC | CSARLGQGEGGYTF | TRBJ1-2 | many | . | TRBV20-1
TGCAGTGCTAGAGATCAAAACGACTATGGCTACACCTTC | CSARDQNDYGYTF | TRBJ1-2 | few | . | TRBV20-1
TGCGCCAGCAGCTTGAGGGTAGGGGACACCGGGGAGCTGTTTTTT | CASSLRVGDTGELFF | TRBJ2-2 | . | . | TRBV5-1
TGTGCCAGCAGCTTACGTGGGACTAGCGGGGGCATGACCTACGAGCAGTACTTC | CASSLRGTSGGMTYEQYF | TRBJ2-7 | . | TRBD2 | TRBV7-9
TGTGCCAGCAGCTTAGAAGGGGCCGTGGGAGAGCAGTACTTC | CASSLEGAVGEQYF | TRBJ2-7 | many | . | TRBV7-9
TGTGCCAGCAGCGACTTGCTAGCTGGCACTGAAGCTTTCTTT | CASSDLLAGTEAFF | TRBJ1-1 | . | . | TRBV9
TGTGCCATCAGGTACAGTAACCAGAACACTGAAGCTTTCTTT | CAIRYSNQNTEAFF | TRBJ1-1 | many | . | TRBV10-3
TGCAGTGCCCAGAAGGGGGGGGCTCAGACACCCCTCCACTTT | CSAQKGGAQTPLHF | TRBJ1-6 | many | . | TRBV20-1
TGTGCCAGTACCTCCTGGGGAGGGGGTCTAGCGGGAACCTACAATGAGCAGTTCTTC | CASTSWGGGLAGTYNEQFF | TRBJ2-1 | . | TRBD2 | TRBV19
TGTGCCAGCGGACTAGCGGGAGGGCAGTACAATGAGCAGTTCTTC | CASGLAGGQYNEQFF | TRBJ2-1 | few | TRBD2 | TRBV27
TGTGCCAACGGACAGGGGGGCACTGAAGCTTTCTTT | CANGQGGTEAFF | TRBJ1-1 | . | TRBD1 | TRBV10-3
TGCAGCGTTGGGGCCGGGACCCTCGTTAACTATGGCTACACCTTC | CSVGAGTLVNYGYTF | TRBJ1-2 | many | . | TRBV29-1
TGTGCCACCGGGACAAACAATGAGCAGTTCTTC | CATGTNNEQFF | TRBJ2-1 | many | . | TRBV24-1
TGTGCCAGTACCCAGGGGGCCCGGAATCAGCCCCAGCATTTT | CASTQGARNQPQHF | TRBJ1-5 | . | TRBD1 | TRBV19
TGCGCCAGCAGCCCGTCAGCCCCTAGCGGGCTTTCGAATACGCAGTATTTT | CASSPSAPSGLSNTQYF | TRBJ2-3 | . | TRBD2 | TRBV4-3
TGTGCCAGCAGCTTATTAGCGGACAATGAGCAGTTCTTC | CASSLLADNEQFF | TRBJ2-1 | many | . | TRBV7-8